The 8 T cell receptor beta chains below come from one sample, sequenced in a study of identifying expanded T cells in peripheral blood (dated by TCRdb to between 2018 and 2020). The library was produced with the immunoSEQ multiplex PCR assay. TCRdb holds this immuneACCESS table with in-frame rearrangements only. Some clones are missing; in checked studies, unresolved V genes explain under half, and the rest has no known cause. This sample has under 85,000 clones in its table, and about four fifths of those were observed once. The ten largest account for around a fifth of the sample. Sequencing was performed on blood. These receptors came from a person between 18 and 75 years old in good health.

The rearrangement uses TRBV4-3 and TRBJ1-2; 7 bases map to TRBD1. The CDR3 is 17 amino acids. V shed 7 bases, J shed 4 bases, and the junction held 18 bases outside the gene matches. Germline values: CDR1 LGHNA, CDR2 YSLEER. The CDR3 spells CASTSNPGQRTSYGYTF. As DNA, the CDR3 is TGCGCCAGCACCTCAAATCCGGGACAGCGAACCTCCTATGGCTACACCTTC.

V usage is TRBV4-3 and J usage is TRBJ1-3; 9 nucleotides match TRBD1. Germline V gene lookup returns CDR1 LGHNA and CDR2 YSLEER. This CDR3 is built from 17 residues. Unmatched junction bases numbered 8, after V lost 3 bases and J lost 2 bases. The CDR3 coding sequence is TGCGCCAGCAGCCATTCTCCGGGACAGGGTGCTGGAAACACCATATATTTT. It codes for CASSHSPGQGAGNTIYF.

J is TRBJ2-7 and V is TRBV5-1, with TRBD2 as a possible D gene (5 bases). This CDR3 has 14 residues. V was cut by 2 bases and J by 3 bases, with 12 bases left in between. CDR1 and CDR2 (germline): SGHRS, YFSETQ. The CDR3 here is CASSFNSAGYEQYF. CDR3 sequence (DNA): TGCGCCAGCAGCTTTAACAGTGCGGGCTACGAGCAGTACTTC.

The chain has TRBV6-5 and TRBJ2-7; TRBD1 is a possible D gene (6 bases). Germline values: CDR1 MNHEY, CDR2 SVGAGI. Deletions cut 4 bases from V and 0 bases from J, with 13 bases between. This CDR3 has 15 amino acids. CDR3 in amino acids: CASSSPGTLSYEQYF. The CDR3, as DNA: TGTGCCAGCAGTTCCCCCGGGACACTCTCCTACGAGCAGTACTTC.

This chain uses TRBV28 with TRBJ2-5; TRBD2 matches 7 bases. This CDR3 region has 15 residues. The germline gives CDR1 MDHEN, CDR2 SYDVKM. Trimming at V came to 7 bases and at J to 6 bases, leaving 14 bases not matched to a gene. CDR3 region: CASTLGGGPQKTQYF. In DNA, the CDR3 is TGTGCCAGCACCTTGGGGGGAGGGCCCCAGAAGACCCAGTACTTC. The whole variable domain, filled in from reference TRBV28 and TRBJ2-5, reads DVKVTQSSRYLVKRTGEKVFLECVQDMDHENMFWYRQDPGLGLRLIYFSYDVKMKEKGDIPEGYSVSREKKERFSLILESASTNQTSMYLCASTLGGGPQKTQYFGPGTRLLVL.

The chain joins TRBV28 to TRBJ2-5; TRBD2 matches 11 bases. This CDR3 is built from 17 residues. Germline values: CDR1 MDHEN, CDR2 SYDVKM. The V gene end was trimmed by 6 bases and the J gene end by 1 base; junction bases not matched to a gene: 10. CDR3 residues: CASSPGLAGPIQETQYF. The CDR3 bases are TGTGCCAGCAGCCCCGGACTAGCGGGCCCTATCCAAGAGACCCAGTACTTC.

The J gene is TRBJ2-1, the V gene TRBV7-2, with 13 bases aligning to TRBD2. V dropped 5 bases and J dropped 3; count of bases not matched to a gene: 1. Germline V gives CDR1 SGHTA, CDR2 FQGNSA. The CDR3 is 15 residues long. CDR3 DNA: TGTGCCAGCAGCGGACTAGCGGGAGTCTACAATGAGCAGTTCTTC. Encoded protein: CASSGLAGVYNEQFF.

CDR3 nucleotide sequence: TGTGCCAGCAGCCTCCTGGTCCCCCCCTACGAGCAGTACTTC. This gives the protein CASSLLVPPYEQYF. This rearrangement joins TRBV7-9 to TRBJ2-7; the D is unclear. The CDR3 spans 14 residues. Germline CDR1 reads SEHNR; CDR2 reads FQNEAQ (reference sequence). Trimming stripped 5 bases from V and 2 bases from J, with 13 bases between.